A selection of T cell receptor beta chains follows, all from one sample in a study of blood T cells in healthy people across ages. TCRdb redid the calling of the 5' RACE reads with MiXCR, one entry per CDR3 protein. The sample lists approximately 800,000 distinct CDR3 sequences; approximately 60% were seen once. Material: blood. The receptors originated from a man in his forties in good health. Each CDR3 is given with its conserved first and last residue. D genes are given only for firm matches. Only some rows state a clone size, as once, few, many or a class for expanded clones.

>TRBV20-1|NA|NA|TRBJ2-5
CSARDVRLETQYF
TGCAGTGCTAGAGACGTCAGGTTAGAGACCCAGTACTTC
>TRBV6-1|NA|NA|TRBJ2-3
CASGRDSPLLTDTQYF
TGTGCCTCTGGGCGGGACAGCCCTCTCCTCACAGATACGCAGTATTTT
>TRBV5-1|NA|NA|TRBJ2-5
CASSLAVSLQETQYF
TGCGCCAGCAGCTTGGCCGTGAGCCTCCAAGAGACCCAGTACTTC
>TRBV5-1|NA|TRBD1|TRBJ1-4
CASSSTGTGAPNEKLFF
TGCGCCAGCAGCTCAACCGGGACAGGGGCCCCGAATGAAAAACTGTTTTTT
>TRBV7-9|NA|TRBD1|TRBJ2-3
CASSLTTGGTDTQYF
TGTGCCAGCAGCTTAACGACAGGGGGCACGGATACGCAGTATTTT
>TRBV24-1|few|NA|TRBJ2-7
CATSDPSGELGYEQYF
TGTGCCACCAGTGACCCGAGTGGGGAACTCGGGTACGAGCAGTACTTC
>TRBV6-5|few|NA|TRBJ2-7
CAIKLQDTSYEQYF
TGTGCCATCAAACTTCAGGACACCTCCTACGAGCAGTACTTC
>TRBV11-2|NA|TRBD2|TRBJ2-3
CASSLDKSGRVSSDTQYF
TGTGCCAGCAGCTTAGATAAGAGCGGGAGGGTTTCTTCAGATACGCAGTATTTT
>TRBV25-1|NA|TRBD1|TRBJ2-1
CASSESLDGDRGPLFSYNEQFF
TGTGCCAGCAGTGAATCCCTAGATGGGGACAGGGGCCCTCTCTTCTCCTACAATGAGCAGTTCTTC
>TRBV29-1|NA|NA|TRBJ1-1
CSVEIRTPEAFF
TGCAGCGTTGAAATACGGACCCCTGAAGCTTTCTTT